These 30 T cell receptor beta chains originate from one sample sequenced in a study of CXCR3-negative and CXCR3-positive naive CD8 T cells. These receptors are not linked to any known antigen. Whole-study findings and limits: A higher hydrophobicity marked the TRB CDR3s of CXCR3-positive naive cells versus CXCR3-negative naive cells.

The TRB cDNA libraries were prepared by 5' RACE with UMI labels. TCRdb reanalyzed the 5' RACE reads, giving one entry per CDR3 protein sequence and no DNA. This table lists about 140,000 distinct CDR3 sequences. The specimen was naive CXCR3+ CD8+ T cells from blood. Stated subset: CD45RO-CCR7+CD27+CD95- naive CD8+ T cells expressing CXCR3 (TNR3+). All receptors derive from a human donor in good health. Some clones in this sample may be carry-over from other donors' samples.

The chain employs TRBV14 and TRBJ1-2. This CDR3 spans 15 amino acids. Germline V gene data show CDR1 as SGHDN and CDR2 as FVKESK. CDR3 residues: CASSLNPIPNYGYTF.

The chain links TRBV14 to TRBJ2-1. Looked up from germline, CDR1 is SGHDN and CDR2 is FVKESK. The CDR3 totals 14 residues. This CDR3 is CASGPETPYNEQFF. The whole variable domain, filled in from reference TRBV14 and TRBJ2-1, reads EAGVTQFPSHSVIEKGQTVTLRCDPISGHDNLYWYRRVMGKEIKFLLHFVKESKQDESGMPNNRFLAERTGGTYSTLKVQPAELEDSGVYFCASGPETPYNEQFFGPGTRLTVL.

CDR3 sequence reads: CASSQVYVGTGSYEQYF. The chain combines TRBV4-1 with TRBJ2-7; TCRdb designates TRBD1, a call that cannot be tested without DNA. Germline V lookup: CDR1 MGHRA, CDR2 YSYEKL. CDR3 size: 17 residues.

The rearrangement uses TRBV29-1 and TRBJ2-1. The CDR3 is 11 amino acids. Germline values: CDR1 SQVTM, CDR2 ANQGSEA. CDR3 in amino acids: CSVSLYNEQFF.

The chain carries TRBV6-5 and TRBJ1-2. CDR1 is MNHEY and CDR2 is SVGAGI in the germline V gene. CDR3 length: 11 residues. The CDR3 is CASSSEPGYTF.

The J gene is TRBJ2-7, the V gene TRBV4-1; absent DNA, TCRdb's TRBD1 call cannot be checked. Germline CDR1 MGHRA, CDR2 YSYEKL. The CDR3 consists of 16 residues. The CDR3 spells CASSQAAATGTYEQYF.

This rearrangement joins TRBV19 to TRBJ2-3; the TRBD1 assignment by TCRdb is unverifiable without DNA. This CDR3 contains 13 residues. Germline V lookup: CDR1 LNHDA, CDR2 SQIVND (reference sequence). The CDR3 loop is CASSGGAADTQYF.

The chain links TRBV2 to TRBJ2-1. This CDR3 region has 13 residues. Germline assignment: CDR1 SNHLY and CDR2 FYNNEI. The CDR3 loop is CASSGGTLVEQFF.

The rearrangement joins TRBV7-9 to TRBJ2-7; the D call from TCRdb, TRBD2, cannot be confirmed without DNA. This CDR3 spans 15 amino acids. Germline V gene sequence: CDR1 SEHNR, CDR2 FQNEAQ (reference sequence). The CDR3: CASSWSTSGDYEQYF.

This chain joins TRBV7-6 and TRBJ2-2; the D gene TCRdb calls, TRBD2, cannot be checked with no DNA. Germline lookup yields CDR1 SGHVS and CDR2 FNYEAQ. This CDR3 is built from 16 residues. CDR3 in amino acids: CASSLGEGPNTGELFF.

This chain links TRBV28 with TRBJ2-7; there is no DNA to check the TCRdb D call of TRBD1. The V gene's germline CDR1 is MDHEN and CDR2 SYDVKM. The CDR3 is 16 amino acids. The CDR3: CASSLGPGQGAYEQYF.

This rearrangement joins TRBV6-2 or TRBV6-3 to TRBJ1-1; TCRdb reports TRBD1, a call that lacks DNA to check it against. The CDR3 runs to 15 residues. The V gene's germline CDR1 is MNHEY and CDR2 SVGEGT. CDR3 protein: CASSYSGDGNTEAFF.

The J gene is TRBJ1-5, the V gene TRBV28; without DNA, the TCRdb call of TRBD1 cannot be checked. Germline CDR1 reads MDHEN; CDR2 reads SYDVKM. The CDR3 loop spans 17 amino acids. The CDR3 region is CGTIPPGGLLSNQPQHF.

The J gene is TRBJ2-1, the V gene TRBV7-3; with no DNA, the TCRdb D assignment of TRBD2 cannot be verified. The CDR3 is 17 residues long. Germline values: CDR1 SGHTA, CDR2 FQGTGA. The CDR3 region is CASSLTSGGPIYNEQFF. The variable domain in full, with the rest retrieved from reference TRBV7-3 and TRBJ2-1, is GAGVSQTPSNKVTEKGKYVELRCDPISGHTALYWYRQSLGQGPEFLIYFQGTGAADDSGLPNDRFFAVRPEGSVSTLKIQRTERGDSAVYLCASSLTSGGPIYNEQFFGPGTRLTVL.

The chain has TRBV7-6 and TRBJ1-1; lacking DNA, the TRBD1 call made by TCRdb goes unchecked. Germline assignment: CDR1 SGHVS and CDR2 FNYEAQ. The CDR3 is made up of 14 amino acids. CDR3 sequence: CASSDPGQNTEAFF.

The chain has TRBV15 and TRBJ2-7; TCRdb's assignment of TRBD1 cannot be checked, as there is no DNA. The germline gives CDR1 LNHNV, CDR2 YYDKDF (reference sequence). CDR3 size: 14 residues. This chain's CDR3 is CATSRGRDVHEQYF.

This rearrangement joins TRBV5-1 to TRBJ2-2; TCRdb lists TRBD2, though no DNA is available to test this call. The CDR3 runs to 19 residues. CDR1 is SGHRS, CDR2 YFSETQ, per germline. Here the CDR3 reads CASSLALASGSRDTGELFF.

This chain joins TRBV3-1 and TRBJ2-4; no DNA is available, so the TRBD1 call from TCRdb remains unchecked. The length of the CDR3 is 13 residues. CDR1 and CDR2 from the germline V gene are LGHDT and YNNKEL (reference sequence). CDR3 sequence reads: CASSHPPKDIQYF.

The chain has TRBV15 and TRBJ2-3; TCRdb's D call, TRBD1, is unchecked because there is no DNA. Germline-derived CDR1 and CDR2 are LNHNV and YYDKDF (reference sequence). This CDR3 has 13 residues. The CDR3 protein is CATSRGGGDTQYF.

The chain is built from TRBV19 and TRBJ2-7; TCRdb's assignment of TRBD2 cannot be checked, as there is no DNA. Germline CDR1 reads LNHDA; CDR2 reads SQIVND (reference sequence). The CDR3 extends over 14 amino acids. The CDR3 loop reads CASSSGSGSYEQYF.

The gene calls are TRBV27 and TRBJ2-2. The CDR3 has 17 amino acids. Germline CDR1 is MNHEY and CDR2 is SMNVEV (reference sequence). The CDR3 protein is CASSFYASVSNTGELFF.

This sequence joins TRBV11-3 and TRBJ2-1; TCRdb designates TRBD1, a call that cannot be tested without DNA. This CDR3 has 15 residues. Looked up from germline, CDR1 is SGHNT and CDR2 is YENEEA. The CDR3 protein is CASSSKGGRPNEQFF.

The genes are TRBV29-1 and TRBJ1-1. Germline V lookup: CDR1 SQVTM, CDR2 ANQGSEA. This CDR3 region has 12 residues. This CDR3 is CSVDAGNTEAFF.

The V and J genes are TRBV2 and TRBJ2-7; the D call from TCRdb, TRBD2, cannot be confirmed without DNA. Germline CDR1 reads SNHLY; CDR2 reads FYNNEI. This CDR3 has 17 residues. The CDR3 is CASIESPLSGRGYEQYF.

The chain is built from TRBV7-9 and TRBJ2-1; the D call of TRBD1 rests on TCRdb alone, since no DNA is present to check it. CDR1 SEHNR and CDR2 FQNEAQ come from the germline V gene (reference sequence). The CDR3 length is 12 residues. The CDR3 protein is CASSYRQEVLFF.

CDR3 amino acids: CATSRGPNRADTQYF. J is TRBJ2-3 and V is TRBV15; absent DNA, TCRdb's TRBD1 call cannot be checked. Looked up from germline, CDR1 is LNHNV and CDR2 is YYDKDF (reference sequence). This CDR3 comprises 15 residues.

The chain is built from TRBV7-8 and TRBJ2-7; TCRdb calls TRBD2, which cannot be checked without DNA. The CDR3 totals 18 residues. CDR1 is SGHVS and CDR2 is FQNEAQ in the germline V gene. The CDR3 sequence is CASSLAGPGLVPIYEQYF.

The CDR3 spells CSVGGASPSTDTQYF. The rearrangement joins TRBV29-1 to TRBJ2-3; absent DNA, TCRdb's TRBD1 call cannot be checked. Germline CDR1 is SQVTM and CDR2 is ANQGSEA. The CDR3 has 15 residues.

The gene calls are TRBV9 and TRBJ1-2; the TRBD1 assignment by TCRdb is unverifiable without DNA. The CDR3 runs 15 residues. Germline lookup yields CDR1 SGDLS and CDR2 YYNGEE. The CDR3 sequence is CASSLTGHSADGYTF. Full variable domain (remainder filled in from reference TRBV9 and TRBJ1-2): DSGVTQTPKHLITATGQRVTLRCSPRSGDLSVYWYQQSLDQGLQFLIQYYNGEERAKGNILERFSAQQFPDLHSELNLSSLELGDSALYFCASSLTGHSADGYTFGSGTRLTVV.

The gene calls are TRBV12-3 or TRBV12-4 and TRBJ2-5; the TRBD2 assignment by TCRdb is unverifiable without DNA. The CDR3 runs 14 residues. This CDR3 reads CASTKAALQETQYF.